This TCR beta chain was identified during a study of siplizumab effects on memory and regulatory T cells. The repertoire was sequenced with immunoSEQ multiplex PCR; TCRdb's copy has only in-frame clones and lacks some. The sample records about 91,000 clones, roughly 96% being singletons. The germline V gene has CDR1 SGHRS and CDR2 YFSETQ. Losses at the gene ends were 3 bases for V and 3 bases for J; bases not matched to a gene: 2. This CDR3 spans 14 amino acids. Sequencing was carried out using naive CD4+ T cells sorted from blood. This chain joins TRBV5-1 and TRBJ2-3; 9 positions agree with TRBD2. This TCR was sampled from a human donor in good health. This chain's CDR3 is CASSSGLATDTQYF. In nucleotides, the CDR3 is TGCGCCAGCAGCTCCGGACTAGCGACAGATACGCAGTATTTT.